This TCR beta chain stems from a study of blood T cell repertoires in COVID-19. Across the study: Spain, Italy and the United States supplied samples that represented acute and convalescent COVID-19. Sample material is recorded as cDNA or gDNA derived from T cells, B-cell-depleted T cells, or PBMCs.

In the original processing: Estimates of nucleated cell counts were drawn from the amplification of reference gene primers. Data came from immunoSEQ multiplex PCR; TCRdb stores just in-frame clones and leaves some out. For V, J and clone size, that table is used; D and trimming come from the DNA. The sample has about 190,000 clones; less than 80% are singletons. This clone was seen more than once but under ten times. The sample was peripheral blood. This sequence was found in a woman in her forties or fifties with acute or convalescent COVID-19.

CDR3 DNA: TGTGCCAGCAGCTTGGGACTAGGGGCGAGGAGCTCCTACAATGAGCAGTTCTTC. It yields the protein CASSLGLGARSSYNEQFF. The chain links TRBV13 to TRBJ2-1, with 8 positions matching TRBD2. V dropped 3 bases and J dropped 0; count of bases not matched to a gene: 10. The CDR3 spans 18 residues. Germline loops: CDR1 PRHDT, CDR2 FYEKMQ (reference sequence).